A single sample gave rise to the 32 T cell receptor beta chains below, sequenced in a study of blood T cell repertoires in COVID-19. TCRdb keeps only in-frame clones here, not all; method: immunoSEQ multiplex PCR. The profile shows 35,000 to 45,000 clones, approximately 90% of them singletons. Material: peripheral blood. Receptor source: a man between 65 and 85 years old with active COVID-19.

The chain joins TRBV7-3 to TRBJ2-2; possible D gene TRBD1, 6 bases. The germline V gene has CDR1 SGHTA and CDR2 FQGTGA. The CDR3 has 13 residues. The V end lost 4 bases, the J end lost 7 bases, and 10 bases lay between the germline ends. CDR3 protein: CASSYYRDGELFF. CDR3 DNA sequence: TGTGCCAGCAGCTATTACAGGGACGGGGAGCTGTTTTTT.

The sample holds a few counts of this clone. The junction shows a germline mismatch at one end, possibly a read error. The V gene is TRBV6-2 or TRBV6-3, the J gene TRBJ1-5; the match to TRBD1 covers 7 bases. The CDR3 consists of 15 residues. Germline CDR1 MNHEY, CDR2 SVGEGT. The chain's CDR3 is CASSTGQVSHQPQHF. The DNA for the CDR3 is TGTGCCAGCAGTACCGGACAGGTTAGCCATCAGCCCCAGCATTTT.

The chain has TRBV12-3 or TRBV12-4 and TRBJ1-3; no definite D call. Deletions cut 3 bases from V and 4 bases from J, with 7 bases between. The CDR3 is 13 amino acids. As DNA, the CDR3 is TGTGCCAGCAGTTTTTACGAGGGAAACACCATATATTTT. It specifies CASSFYEGNTIYF.

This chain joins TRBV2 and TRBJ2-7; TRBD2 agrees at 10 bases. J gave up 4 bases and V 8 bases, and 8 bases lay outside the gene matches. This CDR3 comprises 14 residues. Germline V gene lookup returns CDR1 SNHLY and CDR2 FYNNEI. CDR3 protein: CASREGTSVYEQYF. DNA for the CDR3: TGTGCCAGCCGAGAGGGGACTAGCGTGTACGAGCAGTACTTC.

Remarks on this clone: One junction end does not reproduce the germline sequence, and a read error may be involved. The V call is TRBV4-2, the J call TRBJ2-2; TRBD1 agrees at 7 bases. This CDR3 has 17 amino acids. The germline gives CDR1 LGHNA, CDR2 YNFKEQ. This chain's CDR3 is CASSQDRNRGNTEELFF. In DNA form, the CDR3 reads TGTGCCAGCAGCCAAGATCGGAACAGGGGCAACACCGAGGAGCTGTTTTTT.

The CDR3 region is CASSLDRLAGPSYNEQFF. Here the CDR3 DNA reads TGTGCCAGCAGCTTGGACAGACTAGCGGGACCGTCCTACAATGAGCAGTTCTTC. This chain connects TRBV7-2 to TRBJ2-1; 11 nucleotides align to TRBD2. Germline assignment: CDR1 SGHTA and CDR2 FQGNSA. The CDR3 contains 18 residues. V gave up 3 bases and J gave up 1 base; unmatched junction bases: 8.

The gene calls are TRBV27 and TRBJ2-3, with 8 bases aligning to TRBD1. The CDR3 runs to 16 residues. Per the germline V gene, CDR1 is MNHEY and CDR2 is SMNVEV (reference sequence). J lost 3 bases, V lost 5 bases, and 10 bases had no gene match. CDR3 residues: CASSPGQDISTDTQYF. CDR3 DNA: TGTGCCAGCAGTCCGGGACAGGATATATCGACAGATACGCAGTATTTT.

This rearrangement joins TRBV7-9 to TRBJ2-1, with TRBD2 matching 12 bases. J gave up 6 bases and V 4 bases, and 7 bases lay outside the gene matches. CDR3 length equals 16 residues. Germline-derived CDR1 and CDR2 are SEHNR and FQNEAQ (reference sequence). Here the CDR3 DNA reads TGTGCCAGCAGCTGGGAACTAGCGGGAGGAGTCAATGAGCAGTTCTTC. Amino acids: CASSWELAGGVNEQFF.

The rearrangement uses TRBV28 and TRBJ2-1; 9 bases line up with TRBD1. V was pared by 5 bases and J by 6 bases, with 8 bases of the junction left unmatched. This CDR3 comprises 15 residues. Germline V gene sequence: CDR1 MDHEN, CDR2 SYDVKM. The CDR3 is CASSHPGTGLNEQFF. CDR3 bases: TGTGCCAGCAGTCACCCCGGGACAGGGCTCAATGAGCAGTTCTTC.

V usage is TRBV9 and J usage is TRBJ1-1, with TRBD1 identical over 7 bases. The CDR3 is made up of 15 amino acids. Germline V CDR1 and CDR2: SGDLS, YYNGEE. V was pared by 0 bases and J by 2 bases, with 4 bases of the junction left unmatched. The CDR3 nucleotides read TGTGCCAGCAGCGTAGTTCCAGGGGGTAACACTGAAGCTTTCTTT. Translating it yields CASSVVPGGNTEAFF.

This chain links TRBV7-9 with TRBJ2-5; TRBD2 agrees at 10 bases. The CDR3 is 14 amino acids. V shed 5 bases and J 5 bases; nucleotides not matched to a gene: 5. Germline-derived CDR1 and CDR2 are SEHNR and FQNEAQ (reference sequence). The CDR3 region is CASSPAGGRETQYF. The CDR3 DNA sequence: TGTGCCAGCAGCCCAGCGGGGGGGCGGGAGACCCAGTACTTC.

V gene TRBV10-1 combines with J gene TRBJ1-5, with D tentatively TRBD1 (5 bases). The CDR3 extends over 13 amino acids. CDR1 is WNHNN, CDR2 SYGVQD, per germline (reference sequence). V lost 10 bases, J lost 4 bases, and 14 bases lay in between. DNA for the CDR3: TGCGCCAATGGGGGGAAGAGGAATCAGCCCCAGCATTTT. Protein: CANGGKRNQPQHF.

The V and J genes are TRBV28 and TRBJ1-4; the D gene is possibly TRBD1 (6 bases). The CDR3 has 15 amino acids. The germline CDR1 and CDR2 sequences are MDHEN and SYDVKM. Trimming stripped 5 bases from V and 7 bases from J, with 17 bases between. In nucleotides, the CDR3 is TGTGCCAGCAGTCGAAATACAGGGTTGCGTGAAAAACTGTTTTTT. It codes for CASSRNTGLREKLFF.

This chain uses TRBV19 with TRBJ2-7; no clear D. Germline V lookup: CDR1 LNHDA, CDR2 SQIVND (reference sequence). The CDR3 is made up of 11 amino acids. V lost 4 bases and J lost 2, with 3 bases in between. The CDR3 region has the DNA TGTGCCAGTAGTACTCCCTACGAGCAGTACTTC. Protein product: CASSTPYEQYF.

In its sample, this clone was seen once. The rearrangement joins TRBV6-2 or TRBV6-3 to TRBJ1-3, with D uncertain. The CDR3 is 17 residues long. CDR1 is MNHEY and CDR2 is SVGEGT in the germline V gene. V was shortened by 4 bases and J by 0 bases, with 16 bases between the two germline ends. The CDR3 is CASSWPRTSSSGNTIYF. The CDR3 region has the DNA TGTGCCAGCAGTTGGCCCCGGACTTCGAGCTCTGGAAACACCATATATTTT.

In nucleotides, the CDR3 is TGTGCCAGCAGCTTAAGACAGGGGGCTTACGAGCAGTACTTC. Its translation is CASSLRQGAYEQYF. J is TRBJ2-7 and V is TRBV7-2; 10 bases are a match to TRBD1. The CDR3 spans 14 residues. Trimming cost V 2 bases and J 4 bases; bases outside gene matches: 2. CDR1 is SGHTA, CDR2 FQGNSA, per germline.

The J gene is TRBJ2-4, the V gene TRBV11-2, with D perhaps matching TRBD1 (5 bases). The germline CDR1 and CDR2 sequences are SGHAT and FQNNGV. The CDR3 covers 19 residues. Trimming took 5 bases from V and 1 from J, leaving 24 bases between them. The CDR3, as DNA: TGTGCCAGCAGCCTAACGGTGGGCCCCCAGGGTGGGGCCAAAAACATTCAGTACTTC. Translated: CASSLTVGPQGGAKNIQYF. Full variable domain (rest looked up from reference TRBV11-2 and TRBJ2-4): EAGVAQSPRYKIIEKRQSVAFWCNPISGHATLYWYQQILGQGPKLLIQFQNNGVVDDSQLPKDRFSAERLKGVDSTLKIQPAKLEDSAVYLCASSLTVGPQGGAKNIQYFGAGTRLSVL.

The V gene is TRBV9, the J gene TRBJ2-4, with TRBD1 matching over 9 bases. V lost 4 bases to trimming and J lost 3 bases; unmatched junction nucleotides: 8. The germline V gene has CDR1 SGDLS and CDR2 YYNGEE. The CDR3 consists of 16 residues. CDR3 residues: CASSPWTGVGKNIQYF. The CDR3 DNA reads TGTGCCAGCAGCCCATGGACAGGGGTAGGCAAAAACATTCAGTACTTC.

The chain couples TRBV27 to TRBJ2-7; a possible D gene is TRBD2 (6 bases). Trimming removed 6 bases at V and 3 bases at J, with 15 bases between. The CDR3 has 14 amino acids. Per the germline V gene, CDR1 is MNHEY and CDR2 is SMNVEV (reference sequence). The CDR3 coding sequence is TGTGCCAGCAGATTTCGTAGCGGAAACTACGAGCAGTACTTC. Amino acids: CASRFRSGNYEQYF.

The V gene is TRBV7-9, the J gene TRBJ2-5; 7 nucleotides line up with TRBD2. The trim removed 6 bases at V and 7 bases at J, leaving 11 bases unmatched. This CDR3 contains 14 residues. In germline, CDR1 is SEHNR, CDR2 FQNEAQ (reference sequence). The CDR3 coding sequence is TGTGCCAGCAGAACCGGGGGGACCATCGGGACCCAGTACTTC. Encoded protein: CASRTGGTIGTQYF.

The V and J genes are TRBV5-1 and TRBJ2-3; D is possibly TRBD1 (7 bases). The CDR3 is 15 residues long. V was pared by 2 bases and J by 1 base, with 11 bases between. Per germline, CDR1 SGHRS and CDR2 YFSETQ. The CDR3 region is CASSFQGGGTDTQYF. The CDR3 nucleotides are TGCGCCAGCAGCTTTCAGGGGGGAGGCACAGATACGCAGTATTTT. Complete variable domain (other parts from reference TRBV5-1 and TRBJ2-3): KAGVTQTPRYLIKTRGQQVTLSCSPISGHRSVSWYQQTPGQGLQFLFEYFSETQRNKGNFPGRFSGRQFSNSRSEMNVSTLELGDSALYLCASSFQGGGTDTQYFGPGTRLTVL.

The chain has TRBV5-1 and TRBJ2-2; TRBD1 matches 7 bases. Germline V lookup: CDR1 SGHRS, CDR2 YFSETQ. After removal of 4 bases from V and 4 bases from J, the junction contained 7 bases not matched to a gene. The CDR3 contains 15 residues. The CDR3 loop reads CASSNDRAVTGELFF. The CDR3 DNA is TGCGCCAGCAGCAATGACAGGGCGGTCACCGGGGAGCTGTTTTTT.

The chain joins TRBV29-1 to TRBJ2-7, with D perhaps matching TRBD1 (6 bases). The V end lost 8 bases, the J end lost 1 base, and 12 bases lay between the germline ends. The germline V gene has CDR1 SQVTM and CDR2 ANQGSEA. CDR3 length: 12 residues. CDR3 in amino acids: CSLDSSSYEQYF. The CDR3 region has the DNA TGCAGCCTGGACAGTTCTTCCTACGAGCAGTACTTC.

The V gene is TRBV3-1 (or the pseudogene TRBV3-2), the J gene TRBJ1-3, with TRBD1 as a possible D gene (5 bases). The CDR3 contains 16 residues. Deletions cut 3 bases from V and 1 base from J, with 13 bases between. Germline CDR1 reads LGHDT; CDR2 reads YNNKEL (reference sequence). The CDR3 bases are TGTGCCAGCAGCCACCGCCGGGGGGAGTCTGGAAACACCATATATTTT. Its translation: CASSHRRGESGNTIYF.

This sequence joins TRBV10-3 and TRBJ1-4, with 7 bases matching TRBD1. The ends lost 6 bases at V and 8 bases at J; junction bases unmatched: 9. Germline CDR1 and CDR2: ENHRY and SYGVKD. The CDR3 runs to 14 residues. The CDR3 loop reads CAIRRGQTDEKLFF. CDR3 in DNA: TGTGCCATCAGGCGGGGACAGACGGACGAAAAACTGTTTTTT.

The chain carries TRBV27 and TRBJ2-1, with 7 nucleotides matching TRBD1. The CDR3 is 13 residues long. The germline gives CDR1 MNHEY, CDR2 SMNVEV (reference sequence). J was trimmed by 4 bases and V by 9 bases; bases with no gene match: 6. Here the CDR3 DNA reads TGTGCCAGTTCACAGGGGTTTTACAATGAGCAGTTCTTC. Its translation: CASSQGFYNEQFF.

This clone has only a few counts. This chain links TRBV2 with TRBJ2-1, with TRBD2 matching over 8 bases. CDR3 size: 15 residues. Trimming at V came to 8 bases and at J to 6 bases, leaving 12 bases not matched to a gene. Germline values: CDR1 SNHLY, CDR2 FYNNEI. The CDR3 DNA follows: TGTGCCAGCGCCCCCGGGACTAGTTATACCAATGAGCAGTTCTTC. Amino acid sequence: CASAPGTSYTNEQFF.

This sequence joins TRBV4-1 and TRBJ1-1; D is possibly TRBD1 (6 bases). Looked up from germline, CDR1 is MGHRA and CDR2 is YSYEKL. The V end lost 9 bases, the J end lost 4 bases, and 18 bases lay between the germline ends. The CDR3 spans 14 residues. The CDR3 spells CASVRSGRGTEAFF. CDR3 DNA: TGCGCCAGTGTAAGATCCGGCAGGGGCACTGAAGCTTTCTTT.

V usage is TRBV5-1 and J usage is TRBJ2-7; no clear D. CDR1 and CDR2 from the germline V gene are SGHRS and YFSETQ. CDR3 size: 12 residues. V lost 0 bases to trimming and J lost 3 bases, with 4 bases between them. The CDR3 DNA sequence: TGCGCCAGCAGCTTGGACGGCTACGAGCAGTACTTC. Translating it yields CASSLDGYEQYF.

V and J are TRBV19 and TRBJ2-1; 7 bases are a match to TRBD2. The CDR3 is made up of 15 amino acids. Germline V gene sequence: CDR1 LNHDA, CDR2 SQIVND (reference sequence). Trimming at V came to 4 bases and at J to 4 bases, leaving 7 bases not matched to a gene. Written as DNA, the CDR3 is TGTGCCAGTAGTACTCGGGCTAGCGGATACAATGAGCAGTTCTTC. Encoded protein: CASSTRASGYNEQFF.

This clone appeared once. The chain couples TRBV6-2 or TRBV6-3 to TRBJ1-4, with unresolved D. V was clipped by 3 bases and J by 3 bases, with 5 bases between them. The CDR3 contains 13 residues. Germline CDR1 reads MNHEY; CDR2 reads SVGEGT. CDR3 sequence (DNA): TGTGCCAGCAGTTATTCAGCTAATGAAAAACTGTTTTTT. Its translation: CASSYSANEKLFF.

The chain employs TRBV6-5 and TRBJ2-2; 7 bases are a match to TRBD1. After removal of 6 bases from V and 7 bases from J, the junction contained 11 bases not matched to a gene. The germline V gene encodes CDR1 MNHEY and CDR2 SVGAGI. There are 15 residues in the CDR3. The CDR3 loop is CASRRQGEIIGELFF. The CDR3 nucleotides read TGTGCCAGCAGAAGGCAGGGGGAAATTATCGGGGAGCTGTTTTTT.